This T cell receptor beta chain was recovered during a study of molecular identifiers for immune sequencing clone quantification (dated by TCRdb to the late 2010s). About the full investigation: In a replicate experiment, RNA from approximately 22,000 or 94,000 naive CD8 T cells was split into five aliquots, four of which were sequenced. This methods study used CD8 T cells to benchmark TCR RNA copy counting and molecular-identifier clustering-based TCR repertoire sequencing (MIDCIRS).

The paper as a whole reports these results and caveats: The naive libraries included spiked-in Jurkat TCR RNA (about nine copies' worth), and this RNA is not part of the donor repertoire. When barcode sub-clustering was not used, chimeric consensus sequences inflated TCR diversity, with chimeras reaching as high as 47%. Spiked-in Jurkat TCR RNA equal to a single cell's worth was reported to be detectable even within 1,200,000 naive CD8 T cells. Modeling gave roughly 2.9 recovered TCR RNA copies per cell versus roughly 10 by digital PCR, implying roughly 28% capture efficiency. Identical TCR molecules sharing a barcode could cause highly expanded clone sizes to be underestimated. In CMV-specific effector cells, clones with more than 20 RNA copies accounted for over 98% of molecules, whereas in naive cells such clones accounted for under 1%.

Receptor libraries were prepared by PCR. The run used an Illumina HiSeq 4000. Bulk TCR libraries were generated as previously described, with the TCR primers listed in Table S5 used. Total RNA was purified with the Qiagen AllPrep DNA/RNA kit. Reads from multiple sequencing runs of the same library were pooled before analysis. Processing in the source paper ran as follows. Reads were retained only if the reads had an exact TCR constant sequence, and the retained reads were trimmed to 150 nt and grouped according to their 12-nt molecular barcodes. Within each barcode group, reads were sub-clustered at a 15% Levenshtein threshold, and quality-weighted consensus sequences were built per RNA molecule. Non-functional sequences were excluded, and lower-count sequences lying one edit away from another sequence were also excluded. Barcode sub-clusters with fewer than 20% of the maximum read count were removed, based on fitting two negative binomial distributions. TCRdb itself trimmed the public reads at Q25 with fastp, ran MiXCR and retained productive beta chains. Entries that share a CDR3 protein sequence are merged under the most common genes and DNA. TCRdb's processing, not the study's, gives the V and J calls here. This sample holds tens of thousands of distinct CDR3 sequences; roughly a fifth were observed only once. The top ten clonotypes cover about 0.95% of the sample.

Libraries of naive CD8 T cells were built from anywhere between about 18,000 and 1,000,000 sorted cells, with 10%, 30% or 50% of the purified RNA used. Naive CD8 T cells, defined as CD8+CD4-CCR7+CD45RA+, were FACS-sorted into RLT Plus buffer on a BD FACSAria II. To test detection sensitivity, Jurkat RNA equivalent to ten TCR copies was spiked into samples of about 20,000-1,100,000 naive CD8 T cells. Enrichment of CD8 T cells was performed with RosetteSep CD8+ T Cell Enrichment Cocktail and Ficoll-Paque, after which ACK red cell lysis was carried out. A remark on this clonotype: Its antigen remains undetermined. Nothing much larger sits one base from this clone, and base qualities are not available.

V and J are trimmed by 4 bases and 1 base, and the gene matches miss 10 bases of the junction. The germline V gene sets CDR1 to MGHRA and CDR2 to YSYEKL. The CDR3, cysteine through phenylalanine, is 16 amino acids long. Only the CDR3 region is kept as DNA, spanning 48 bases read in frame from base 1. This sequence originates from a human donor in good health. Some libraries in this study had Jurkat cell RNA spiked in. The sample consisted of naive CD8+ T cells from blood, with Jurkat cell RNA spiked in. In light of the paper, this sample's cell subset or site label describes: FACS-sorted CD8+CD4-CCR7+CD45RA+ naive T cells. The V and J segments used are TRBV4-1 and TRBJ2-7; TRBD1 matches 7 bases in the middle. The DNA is TGCGCCAGCAGCCGAACTCCCCCGGGACAGTCCTACGAGCAGTACTTC. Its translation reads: CASSRTPPGQSYEQYF.